The 23 T cell receptor beta chains below come from one sample, sequenced in a study of blood T cells in healthy people across ages. Combining a sample-barcoded 5' primer with a J-beta primer mix, a second PCR ran for roughly 6 to 12 cycles. TCRdb independently ran MiXCR on the 5' RACE reads; one entry per CDR3 protein. Among roughly 1 million distinct CDR3 sequences listed, about 23% were seen once. The same sample was also studied in work on T cells of mothers and their children.

Sequencing was carried out using blood. The receptors stem from a girl aged 2 to 9 in good health.

V and J are TRBV6-2 or TRBV6-3 and TRBJ2-7, with TRBD1 matching over 8 bases. Trimming cost V 6 bases and J 5 bases; bases outside gene matches: 9. Germline CDR1 and CDR2: MNHEY and SVGEGT. The CDR3 consists of 14 residues. The CDR3: CASSGTGRFNEQYF. As DNA, the CDR3 is TGTGCCAGCAGCGGGACAGGAAGATTCAACGAGCAGTACTTC.

The chain carries TRBV7-9 and TRBJ1-1; D perhaps matches TRBD1 (6 bases). CDR3 size: 13 residues. V gave up 5 bases and J gave up 8 bases, with 15 bases separating them. Germline V gives CDR1 SEHNR, CDR2 FQNEAQ (reference sequence). In nucleotides, the CDR3 is TGTGCCAGCAGCCCCTCGTGGGGGACAGAAGCTTTCTTT. Translation: CASSPSWGTEAFF.

The chain links TRBV5-6 to TRBJ2-1, with 11 bases aligning to TRBD2. The CDR3 has 15 amino acids. Looked up from germline, CDR1 is SGHDT and CDR2 is YYEEEE. V gave up 5 bases and J gave up 3 bases; unmatched junction bases: 4. The CDR3 sequence: CASRTGLADYNEQFF. CDR3 nucleotides: TGTGCCAGCAGGACGGGACTAGCGGACTACAATGAGCAGTTCTTC.

The gene calls are TRBV20-1 and TRBJ2-7; 15 bases line up with TRBD2. The CDR3 runs to 15 residues. Germline-derived CDR1 and CDR2 are DFQATT and SNEGSKA (reference sequence). Losses at the gene ends were 4 bases for V and 3 bases for J; bases not matched to a gene: 4. This CDR3 reads CSATGTSGRLYEQYF. Written as DNA, the CDR3 is TGCAGTGCTACCGGGACTAGCGGGAGGCTCTACGAGCAGTACTTC.

In nucleotides, the CDR3 is TGCAGTGCCGGGGGGGGACAGCTTAAAGCTTTCTTT. Translated, it gives CSAGGGQLKAFF. This chain links TRBV20-1 with TRBJ1-1, with 7 bases lining up with TRBD1. The CDR3 is made up of 12 amino acids. Germline V CDR1 and CDR2: DFQATT, SNEGSKA (reference sequence). V shed 6 bases and J 9 bases; nucleotides not matched to a gene: 10.

The chain recombines TRBV20-1 with TRBJ2-5, with 9 bases identical to TRBD1. J gave up 5 bases and V 5 bases, and 6 bases lay outside the gene matches. This CDR3 is built from 13 residues. CDR1 is DFQATT, CDR2 SNEGSKA, per germline (reference sequence). The CDR3 here is CSAFRDRDETQYF. The DNA for the CDR3 is TGCAGTGCTTTCCGGGACAGGGACGAGACCCAGTACTTC.

This clonotype was seen more than once but under ten times. V gene TRBV12-3 or TRBV12-4 combines with J gene TRBJ2-5; possibly TRBD1 for D (5 bases). V lost 8 bases, J lost 11 bases, and 18 bases lay in between. This CDR3 is built from 12 residues. The CDR3 sequence: CASGSRQGTQYF. CDR3 nucleotide sequence: TGTGCCAGCGGTTCTCGCCAGGGAACGCAGTACTTC.

This chain joins TRBV20-1 and TRBJ2-7; 10 bases are shared with TRBD1. In germline, CDR1 is DFQATT, CDR2 SNEGSKA (reference sequence). The V segment lost 2 bases and the J segment 6 bases; nucleotides outside the gene matches: 10. The CDR3 loop spans 15 amino acids. The chain's CDR3 is CSARPAGTGDFEQYF. The CDR3 DNA reads as TGCAGTGCTAGACCTGCCGGGACAGGGGACTTCGAGCAGTACTTC.

The V call is TRBV4-3, the J call TRBJ2-1; 12 positions agree with TRBD2. CDR3 size: 15 residues. Trimming cost V 5 bases and J 7 bases; bases outside gene matches: 6. The V gene's germline CDR1 is LGHNA and CDR2 YSLEER. CDR3 bases: TGCGCCAGCAGCGTAGGGACTAGCGGGTTTAATGAGCAGTTCTTC. Amino acid sequence: CASSVGTSGFNEQFF.

This clonotype was counted only a few times. V is TRBV5-6 and J is TRBJ2-5; 7 bases agree with TRBD2. TRBJ2-1 explains the end of the DNA better; the J call may be wrong. The CDR3 length is 15 residues. The germline V gene encodes CDR1 SGHDT and CDR2 YYEEEE. In DNA form, the CDR3 reads TGTGCCAGCAACCTCGGGCTAGCGGACTACAATGAGCAGTTCTTC. Residues: CASNLGLADYNEQFF.

The rearrangement uses TRBV25-1 and TRBJ2-3, with no clear D. Trimming pared 2 bases from V and 6 bases from J, leaving 9 bases between. There are 13 residues in the CDR3. The germline V gene has CDR1 MGHDK and CDR2 SYGVNS. CDR3 in amino acids: CASSEVGLDTQYF. The CDR3 region has the DNA TGTGCCAGCAGTGAAGTTGGTCTGGATACGCAGTATTTT.

The CDR3 DNA sequence: TGTGCCAACACTTATAACACTGAAGCTTTCTTT. As protein: CANTYNTEAFF. V and J are TRBV6-1 and TRBJ1-1; D gene uncertain. CDR1 and CDR2 from the germline V gene are MNHNS and SASEGT. V lost 10 bases to trimming and J lost 2 bases, with 8 bases between them. CDR3 length equals 11 residues.

The chain has TRBV27 and TRBJ2-1; tentative D call: TRBD1 (6 bases). V was clipped by 8 bases and J by 3 bases, with 17 bases between them. The length of the CDR3 is 15 residues. Per the germline V gene, CDR1 is MNHEY and CDR2 is SMNVEV (reference sequence). For the CDR3, the DNA is TGTGCCAGCTCGCCCACAGGGCTCGTCTACAATGAGCAGTTCTTC. Its protein is CASSPTGLVYNEQFF.

With regard to this clonotype: The conserved closing phenylalanine or tryptophan is absent in this CDR3, likely reflecting a read error. The chain carries TRBV29-1 and TRBJ1-2; tentatively, D is TRBD1 (5 bases). V was trimmed by 1 base and J by 8 bases, leaving 11 bases between them. The length of the CDR3 is 12 residues. The germline V gene encodes CDR1 SQVTM and CDR2 ANQGSEA. CDR3 sequence (DNA): TGCAGCGTTGAAGGGGGGATGTTCGGCTACACCTAC. This sequence encodes CSVEGGMFGYTY.

This clonotype was seen more than once but under ten times. CDR3 sequence: CATSRGDRQGDNEQFF. CDR3 in DNA: TGTGCCACCAGCAGAGGGGACAGACAGGGGGATAATGAGCAGTTCTTC. This chain links TRBV15 with TRBJ2-1; 9 nucleotides align to TRBD1. V shed 1 base and J 7 bases; nucleotides not matched to a gene: 8. This CDR3 is 16 amino acids long. The germline V gene encodes CDR1 LNHNV and CDR2 YYDKDF (reference sequence).

The rearrangement links TRBV9 to TRBJ2-1; tentative D call: TRBD2 (5 bases). Trimming cost V 4 bases and J 5 bases, with 16 bases left between them. Per the germline V gene, CDR1 is SGDLS and CDR2 is YYNGEE. The CDR3 length is 15 residues. CDR3: CASSPRQGLHNEQFF. CDR3 sequence (DNA): TGTGCCAGCAGCCCACGTCAAGGACTCCACAATGAGCAGTTCTTC.

This clonotype was observed a few times. CDR3: CASSQYRGELFF. In nucleotides, the CDR3 is TGTGCCAGCAGCCAATACAGGGGGGAGCTGTTTTTT. V and J are TRBV3-1 and TRBJ2-2; maybe TRBD1 (5 bases). The CDR3 has 12 residues. Germline-derived CDR1 and CDR2 are LGHDT and YNNKEL (reference sequence). The V end lost 2 bases, the J end lost 8 bases, and 6 bases lay between the germline ends.

The V and J genes are TRBV13 and TRBJ2-5; 12 nucleotides align to TRBD2. V dropped 5 bases and J dropped 5; count of bases not matched to a gene: 9. The CDR3 contains 16 residues. The germline V gene encodes CDR1 PRHDT and CDR2 FYEKMQ (reference sequence). In DNA, the CDR3 is TGTGCCAGCAGCCCCCGACTAGCGGGGGAGCAGGAGACCCAGTACTTC. It translates to CASSPRLAGEQETQYF.

The chain carries TRBV6-1 and TRBJ1-1; D uncertain. V gave up 8 bases and J gave up 8 bases, with 12 bases separating them. The germline V gene encodes CDR1 MNHNS and CDR2 SASEGT. The CDR3 has 11 residues. The CDR3 nucleotides read TGTGCCAGCCCTCGCCCGACGGAAGCTTTCTTT. It codes for CASPRPTEAFF.

A note on this clonotype: The junction shows a germline mismatch at one end, possibly a read error. The chain has TRBV5-1 and TRBJ1-1; D may be TRBD1 (5 bases). The CDR3 has 16 amino acids. CDR1 and CDR2 from the germline V gene are SGHRS and YFSETQ. The CDR3 DNA reads as TGCGCCAGCAGCTTTCTGCCTCCCGGGAGAGGGACTGAAGCCTTCTTT. As protein: CASSFLPPGRGTEAFF.

This chain joins TRBV15 and TRBJ1-1; 7 bases agree with TRBD1. CDR1 and CDR2 (germline): LNHNV, YYDKDF (reference sequence). Losses at the gene ends were 3 bases for V and 1 base for J; bases not matched to a gene: 14. The CDR3 sequence is 18 residues long. The CDR3 is CATSRSAVGGQPNTEAFF. The CDR3 DNA follows: TGTGCCACCAGCAGGTCAGCGGTGGGGGGACAGCCGAACACTGAAGCTTTCTTT. The entire variable domain, with the rest obtained from reference TRBV15 and TRBJ1-1, is as follows: DAMVIQNPRYQVTQFGKPVTLSCSQTLNHNVMYWYQQKSSQAPKLLFHYYDKDFNNEADTPDNFQSRRPNTSFCFLDIRSPGLGDTAMYLCATSRSAVGGQPNTEAFFGQGTRLTVV.

This clonotype was counted between two and nine times. The chain links TRBV29-1 to TRBJ2-7, with D perhaps TRBD1 or TRBD2 (5 bases each). The CDR3 contains 13 residues. CDR1 is SQVTM, CDR2 ANQGSEA, per germline. The V end lost 7 bases, the J end lost 4 bases, and 17 bases lay between the germline ends. The CDR3: CSALSMGRYEQYF. The DNA of the CDR3 is TGCAGCGCGTTGTCAATGGGACGTTACGAGCAGTACTTC.

This clonotype was recorded a few times. This chain uses TRBV10-3 with TRBJ2-7; 7 bases match TRBD2. V shed 4 bases and J 3 bases; nucleotides not matched to a gene: 6. Germline V lookup: CDR1 ENHRY, CDR2 SYGVKD. The CDR3 totals 14 residues. Here the CDR3 DNA reads TGTGCCATCAGTGGCGGGAGTGTCGACTACGAGCAGTACTTC. This encodes CAISGGSVDYEQYF.